This TCR beta chain was identified during a study of identical twins. TCRdb recomputed calls from the 5' RACE reads with MiXCR, one row per CDR3 protein. In the table there are 270,000 or so distinct CDR3 sequences, roughly 8.7% of which are singletons. Separately, the same data were catalogued under a study of yellow fever vaccine responses in identical twins.

Sequencing input: CD8+ T cells sorted from blood. The sequence was collected from a woman in her late teens or twenties in good health.

The CDR3 sequence is CASSAAWGPNEKLFF. The DNA for the CDR3 is TGTGCCAGCAGCGCCGCCTGGGGACCTAATGAAAAACTGTTTTTT. V and J are TRBV7-9 and TRBJ1-4; a weak D match, TRBD1 (5 bases). This CDR3 contains 15 residues. V was cut by 5 bases and J by 3 bases, with 13 bases left in between. CDR1 is SEHNR and CDR2 is FQNEAQ in the germline V gene (reference sequence).